The rows below give T cell receptor beta chains drawn from one sample of a study of early stage breast cancer tumors. Profiled with immunoSEQ multiplex PCR; TCRdb holds only in-frame clones, not every one. The data show approximately 75,000 clones, 80% seen once. Sequencing was done on a sample of blood. The receptors originated from a person aged 35-55 years with breast cancer. Both conserved end residues are part of each CDR3. The D gene is left open where the match is weak. Clone size is shown for a subset of rows, as once, few, many or a class of expanded clone.

J: TRBJ2-2
size: NA
D: NA
V: TRBV5-6
CDR3: CASSLRGGRTGELFF
DNA: TGTGCCAGCAGCTTGAGGGGGGGTCGGACCGGGGAGCTGTTTTTT

J: TRBJ2-7
size: NA
D: NA
V: TRBV7-2
CDR3: CASSLTGYSYEQYF
DNA: TGTGCCAGCAGCTTAACAGGGTATTCCTACGAGCAGTACTTC

J: TRBJ2-1
size: NA
D: NA
V: TRBV11-2
CDR3: CASSPRGDRIYNEQFF
DNA: TGTGCCAGCAGCCCCCGGGGGGACAGGATTTACAATGAGCAGTTCTTC

J: TRBJ2-1
size: NA
D: NA
V: TRBV4-1
CDR3: CASSVLADEQFF
DNA: TGCGCCAGCAGCGTCCTAGCTGATGAGCAGTTCTTC

J: TRBJ2-7
size: NA
D: NA
V: TRBV27
CDR3: CASSYLADPYEQYF
DNA: TGTGCCAGCAGTTATTTAGCGGATCCCTACGAGCAGTACTTC

J: TRBJ1-3
size: NA
D: TRBD1
V: TRBV4-1
CDR3: CASSQFDRGLGNTIYF
DNA: TGCGCCAGCAGCCAATTCGACAGGGGGCTAGGAAACACCATATATTTT

J: TRBJ1-1
size: NA
D: NA
V: TRBV9
CDR3: CASSAGQLNTEAFF
DNA: TGTGCCAGCAGCGCGGGACAATTGAACACTGAAGCTTTCTTT

J: TRBJ2-5
size: NA
D: NA
V: TRBV4-1
CDR3: CASSHYAEVQETQYF
DNA: TGCGCCAGCAGCCATTACGCGGAAGTCCAAGAGACCCAGTACTTC

J: TRBJ2-1
size: NA
D: TRBD2
V: TRBV7-3
CDR3: CASSPRAGGLNEQFF
DNA: TGTGCCAGCAGCCCTAGGGCGGGAGGCCTGAATGAGCAGTTCTTC

J: TRBJ2-2
size: NA
D: NA
V: TRBV9
CDR3: CASSVRSNTGELFF
DNA: TGTGCCAGCAGCGTGCGTTCTAACACCGGGGAGCTGTTTTTT

J: TRBJ2-1
size: few
D: NA
V: TRBV27
CDR3: CASSLWEGAYNEQFF
DNA: TGTGCCAGCAGTTTATGGGAGGGGGCCTACAATGAGCAGTTCTTC

J: TRBJ2-5
size: few
D: NA
V: TRBV7-9
CDR3: CASSLREWPRETQYF
DNA: TGTGCCAGCAGCTTAAGGGAGTGGCCTAGAGAGACCCAGTACTTC

J: TRBJ1-2
size: NA
D: NA
V: TRBV2
CDR3: CASSDSSNYGYTF
DNA: TGTGCCAGCAGCGACAGCTCTAACTATGGCTACACCTTC

J: TRBJ1-4
size: NA
D: TRBD1
V: TRBV2
CDR3: CASRTQGGEKLFF
DNA: TGTGCCAGCAGGACCCAGGGGGGTGAAAAACTGTTTTTT

J: TRBJ2-2
size: NA
D: TRBD2
V: TRBV5-1
CDR3: CASSILAGANTGELFF
DNA: TGCGCCAGCAGCATTCTAGCGGGGGCGAACACCGGGGAGCTGTTTTTT

J: TRBJ1-1
size: NA
D: NA
V: TRBV19
CDR3: CASSDIGSHTEAFF
DNA: TGTGCCAGTAGTGACATTGGCAGCCACACTGAAGCTTTCTTT

J: TRBJ2-3
size: NA
D: TRBD1
V: TRBV27
CDR3: CASRAFGTVRTKPDTDTQYF
DNA: TGTGCCAGCAGGGCATTTGGGACAGTTCGCACAAAACCCGACACAGATACGCAGTATTTT

J: TRBJ2-5
size: once
D: TRBD1
V: TRBV19
CDR3: CASSIGGTALLGEETQYF
DNA: TGTGCCAGTAGTATAGGTGGGACAGCCCTGCTAGGGGAAGAGACCCAGTACTTC

J: TRBJ2-1
size: NA
D: TRBD2
V: TRBV7-9
CDR3: CASSPGTSGSVYNEQFF
DNA: TGTGCCAGCAGCCCGGGGACTAGCGGGAGTGTCTACAATGAGCAGTTCTTC

J: TRBJ2-7
size: NA
D: NA
V: TRBV6-5
CDR3: CASSEGYEQYF
DNA: TGTGCCAGCAGCGAGGGCTACGAGCAGTACTTC

J: TRBJ1-1
size: NA
D: TRBD1
V: TRBV6-1
CDR3: CASNPGGGNTEAFF
DNA: TGTGCCAGCAACCCAGGGGGGGGGAACACTGAAGCTTTCTTT

J: TRBJ1-5
size: NA
D: NA
V: TRBV6-5
CDR3: CASSYSGVQPQHF
DNA: TGTGCCAGCAGTTACTCCGGAGTTCAGCCCCAGCATTTT

J: TRBJ1-5
size: NA
D: NA
V: TRBV5-1
CDR3: CASSWDGSNQPQHF
DNA: TGCGCCAGCAGCTGGGACGGTAGCAATCAGCCCCAGCATTTT